This T cell receptor beta chain was sequenced for a study of blood T cells in healthy people across ages. The second PCR ran roughly 6 to 12 cycles with a sample-barcoded 5' primer and J-beta primers. MiXCR, run by TCRdb on the 5' RACE reads, gives a single entry per CDR3 protein. The table shows over 1,500,000 distinct CDR3 sequences, with about 50% occurring only once. Sequencing was carried out using blood. This clonotype was sampled from a middle-aged woman in good health.

The CDR3 DNA reads TGCAGTGCTCGGACAGAGAGTTACTACGAGCAGTACTTC. This translates into CSARTESYYEQYF. The V gene is TRBV20-1, the J gene TRBJ2-7; D perhaps matches TRBD1 (6 bases). There are 13 residues in the CDR3. Trimming shortened V by 5 bases and J by 3 bases, and 14 bases separated the two germline ends. Germline assignment: CDR1 DFQATT and CDR2 SNEGSKA (reference sequence).